Following are 21 T cell receptor beta chains from one sample sequenced in a study of radiation and T cells in renal cell carcinoma. The time point denotes: baseline pretreatment blood. Treatment described: 15 Gy SBRT to primary tumor, nephrectomy 4 weeks later. Libraries were prepared by immunoSEQ multiplex PCR; TCRdb keeps only in-frame clonotypes and omits some of them. The top ten hold around 6.7% of the sample, which has tens of thousands of clones, over 75% seen once. Material: blood, obtained from a patient whose treatment included radiotherapy and nephrectomy. These receptors all come from a man aged 55 to 70 with renal cell carcinoma.

The chain joins TRBV28 to TRBJ2-1; D assignment may be TRBD1 or TRBD2 (6 bases each). The CDR3 is made up of 16 amino acids. Germline CDR1 MDHEN, CDR2 SYDVKM. The V end lost 6 bases, the J end lost 0 bases, and 15 bases lay between the germline ends. CDR3 residues: CASSPPGAGSYNEQFF. CDR3 DNA sequence: TGTGCCAGCAGCCCTCCGGGGGCCGGCTCCTACAATGAGCAGTTCTTC.

This chain uses TRBV5-1 with TRBJ2-3, with 12 nucleotides matching TRBD2. The CDR3 has 18 amino acids. Germline values: CDR1 SGHRS, CDR2 YFSETQ. V was pared by 0 bases and J by 2 bases, with 7 bases of the junction left unmatched. As DNA, the CDR3 is TGCGCCAGCAGCTTGGAGGGACTAGCGGGCCTGTCCACAGATACGCAGTATTTT. Translation gives CASSLEGLAGLSTDTQYF.

The chain couples TRBV19 to TRBJ1-4, with TRBD1 matching 8 bases. The CDR3 totals 14 residues. V shed 4 bases, J shed 7 bases, and the junction held 5 bases outside the gene matches. From germline, CDR1 is LNHDA and CDR2 SQIVND (reference sequence). CDR3 nucleotides: TGTGCCAGTAGTACCACAGGGGGGAGTGAAAAACTGTTTTTT. This gives the protein CASSTTGGSEKLFF.

This chain connects TRBV6-5 to TRBJ1-5; TRBD1 aligns across 7 bases. Per germline, CDR1 MNHEY and CDR2 SVGAGI. J lost 7 bases, V lost 0 bases, and 3 bases had no gene match. The CDR3 covers 14 residues. The CDR3 spells CASSYSRGAQPQHF. CDR3 coding DNA: TGTGCCAGCAGTTACTCCAGGGGGGCCCAGCCCCAGCATTTT.

The CDR3 reads CASWNSPLHF. The CDR3 DNA is TGTGCCAGTTGGAATTCACCCCTCCACTTT. This chain joins TRBV27 and TRBJ1-6; D is unclear. V shed 9 bases and J shed 7 bases, with 4 bases lying between them. This CDR3 has 10 amino acids. Germline values: CDR1 MNHEY, CDR2 SMNVEV (reference sequence).

The CDR3 here is CASSITGASAETQYF. CDR3 nucleotide sequence: TGTGCCAGCAGCATTACAGGGGCCAGCGCAGAGACCCAGTACTTC. This rearrangement joins TRBV28 to TRBJ2-5, with 7 positions matching TRBD1. Germline CDR1 MDHEN, CDR2 SYDVKM. The V and J ends lost 6 bases and 4 bases, in that order; junction bases with no gene match: 11. This CDR3 contains 15 residues.

This chain joins TRBV20-1 and TRBJ2-3; 8 nucleotides line up with TRBD2. V was clipped by 7 bases and J by 6 bases; unmatched bases: 3. Germline lookup yields CDR1 DFQATT and CDR2 SNEGSKA (reference sequence). The CDR3 has 11 residues. The CDR3 nucleotides read TGCAGTGTTATAGCGGGGGATACGCAGTATTTT. This sequence encodes CSVIAGDTQYF.

The gene calls are TRBV19 and TRBJ2-7, with a possible D match to TRBD1 (6 bases). V shed 10 bases and J shed 7 bases, with 20 bases lying between them. Germline CDR1 and CDR2: LNHDA and SQIVND (reference sequence). The CDR3 consists of 13 residues. The CDR3 is CATSHPDSREQYF. The DNA for the CDR3 is TGTGCCACCAGTCACCCGGACAGCCGGGAGCAGTACTTC.

The chain carries TRBV29-1 and TRBJ2-2; TRBD1 might be the D (7 bases). The CDR3 spans 17 residues. V lost 3 bases, J lost 0 bases, and 17 bases lay in between. CDR1 and CDR2 from the germline V gene are SQVTM and ANQGSEA. The CDR3 reads CSVEGGLTGPNTGELFF. The CDR3 DNA reads TGCAGCGTTGAGGGAGGTTTGACAGGGCCGAACACCGGGGAGCTGTTTTTT.

This clone was detected a few times. The chain's CDR3 is CASSPADGEREYF. The CDR3 coding sequence is TGTGCCAGCAGCCCCGCCGACGGTGAGAGGGAGTACTTC. The rearrangement uses TRBV7-9 and TRBJ2-7, with D perhaps matching TRBD2 (5 bases). Germline V lookup: CDR1 SEHNR, CDR2 FQNEAQ (reference sequence). The V end lost 5 bases, the J end lost 11 bases, and 19 bases lay between the germline ends. The CDR3 spans 13 residues.

The chain has TRBV7-2 and TRBJ2-1, with D perhaps matching TRBD2 (5 bases). The CDR3 has 14 residues. V lost 3 bases and J lost 2, with 8 bases in between. CDR1 SGHTA and CDR2 FQGNSA come from the germline V gene. CDR3 region: CASSLAGTYNEQFF. DNA of the CDR3: TGTGCCAGCAGCTTGGCGGGTACCTACAATGAGCAGTTCTTC.

This clone was counted once. The genes are TRBV27 and TRBJ1-5; TRBD1 is a possible D gene (5 bases). This CDR3 contains 16 residues. Germline CDR1 is MNHEY and CDR2 is SMNVEV (reference sequence). Trimming took 5 bases from V and 2 from J, leaving 16 bases between them. CDR3 loop: CASSPRPGVGNQPQHF. CDR3 nucleotide sequence: TGTGCCAGCAGTCCCCGGCCGGGGGTAGGCAATCAGCCCCAGCATTTT.

The chain links TRBV19 to TRBJ1-6, with TRBD1 matching 10 bases. The CDR3 sequence is 14 residues long. Germline lookup yields CDR1 LNHDA and CDR2 SQIVND (reference sequence). Losses at the gene ends were 5 bases for V and 13 bases for J; bases not matched to a gene: 8. CDR3 in amino acids: CASSHRTGGSPLHF. The CDR3, as DNA: TGTGCCAGTAGTCACCGGACAGGGGGGTCGCCCCTCCACTTT.

This clone appeared once. This chain uses TRBV10-1 with TRBJ2-1, with 10 bases identical to TRBD2. The CDR3 totals 16 residues. Germline-derived CDR1 and CDR2 are WNHNN and SYGVQD (reference sequence). V trimming: 0 bases; J trimming: 4 bases; junction bases outside the gene matches: 3. CDR3 sequence (DNA): TGCGCCAGCAGTGAGTCGACTAGCGGGTGGTACAATGAGCAGTTCTTC. Amino acids: CASSESTSGWYNEQFF.

The rearrangement links TRBV5-1 to TRBJ2-2; D gene uncertain. Trimming cost V 0 bases and J 4 bases, with 19 bases left between them. Germline V gene lookup returns CDR1 SGHRS and CDR2 YFSETQ. The CDR3 runs 18 residues. The chain's CDR3 is CASSLGPTGLQVTGELFF. The CDR3 DNA is TGCGCCAGCAGCTTGGGCCCGACCGGGCTTCAGGTCACCGGGGAGCTGTTTTTT.

The V gene is TRBV14, the J gene TRBJ2-7, with 7 bases identical to TRBD1. The CDR3 length is 16 residues. After removal of 1 base from V and 0 bases from J, the junction contained 6 bases not matched to a gene. Germline-derived CDR1 and CDR2 are SGHDN and FVKESK. The CDR3 here is CASSQVQTGSSYEQYF. For the CDR3, the DNA is TGTGCCAGCAGCCAAGTCCAGACAGGGAGCTCCTACGAGCAGTACTTC.

The genes are TRBV18 and TRBJ2-7; D possibly corresponds to TRBD1 (6 bases). This CDR3 region has 14 residues. V was shortened by 2 bases and J by 0 bases, with 8 bases between the two germline ends. Germline V gene data show CDR1 as KGHSH and CDR2 as LQKENI. The CDR3 loop is CASSPRGTSYEQYF. CDR3 nucleotides: TGTGCCAGCTCACCAAGGGGGACCTCCTACGAGCAGTACTTC.

V gene TRBV12-5 combines with J gene TRBJ1-2; D remains unclear. Between the trimmed V and J ends, which lost 5 bases and 6 bases, there was a span of 16 bases. The CDR3 totals 14 residues. Germline V gene sequence: CDR1 LGHNT, CDR2 FRNRAP. CDR3 DNA: TGTGCTAGTGGTCCTACTCGGGGAGAGAATGGCTACACCTTC. Its translation is CASGPTRGENGYTF.

The V and J genes are TRBV29-1 and TRBJ2-7; D might be TRBD2 (5 bases). Germline V lookup: CDR1 SQVTM, CDR2 ANQGSEA. Between the trimmed V and J ends, which lost 4 bases and 7 bases, there was a span of 14 bases. CDR3 length: 12 amino acids. The DNA for the CDR3 is TGCAGCGTTGCGTTACTAAGAGGGGAGCAGTACTTC. The encoded protein is CSVALLRGEQYF.

CDR3 residues: CASRVGTGNYNEQFF. The CDR3 region has the DNA TGTGCCAGCAGGGTCGGGACAGGGAACTACAATGAGCAGTTCTTC. This chain connects TRBV6-5 to TRBJ2-1, with 9 bases aligning to TRBD1. Germline lookup yields CDR1 MNHEY and CDR2 SVGAGI. Losses at the gene ends were 6 bases for V and 3 bases for J; bases not matched to a gene: 6. The CDR3 sequence is 15 residues long.

V and J are TRBV10-3 and TRBJ1-3; TRBD1 matches at 9 bases. The CDR3 length is 17 residues. The V gene end was trimmed by 0 bases and the J gene end by 3 bases; junction bases not matched to a gene: 6. Germline lookup yields CDR1 ENHRY and CDR2 SYGVKD. The CDR3 loop is CAISESGQGFFGNTIYF. Here the CDR3 DNA reads TGTGCCATCAGTGAGTCGGGACAGGGCTTTTTTGGAAACACCATATATTTT.